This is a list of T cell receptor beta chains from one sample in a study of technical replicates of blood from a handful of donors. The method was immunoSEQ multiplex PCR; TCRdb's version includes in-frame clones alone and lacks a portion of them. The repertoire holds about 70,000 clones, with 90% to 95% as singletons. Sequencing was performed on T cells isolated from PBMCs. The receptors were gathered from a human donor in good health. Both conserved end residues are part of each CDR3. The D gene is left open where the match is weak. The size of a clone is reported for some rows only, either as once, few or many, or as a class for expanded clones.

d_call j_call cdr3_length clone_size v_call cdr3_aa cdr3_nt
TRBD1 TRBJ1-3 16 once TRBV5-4 CASSLEGTGYGNTIYF TGTGCCAGCAGCTTGGAAGGGACAGGGTACGGAAACACCATATATTTT
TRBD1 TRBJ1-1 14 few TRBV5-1 CARGDRVGNTEAFF TGCGCCAGGGGTGACAGGGTGGGGAACACTGAAGCTTTCTTT
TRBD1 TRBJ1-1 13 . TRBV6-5 CASSRTGFTEAFF TGTGCCAGCAGCCGGACAGGGTTCACTGAAGCTTTCTTT
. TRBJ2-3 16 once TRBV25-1 CASSEYGGRAEDTQYF TGTGCCAGCAGTGAATATGGGGGCAGGGCTGAAGATACGCAGTATTTT
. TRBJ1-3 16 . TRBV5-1 CASSFGGLGSGNTIYF TGCGCCAGCAGCTTTGGAGGGCTCGGCTCTGGAAACACCATATATTTT
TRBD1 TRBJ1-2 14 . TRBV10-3 CAISGAGTDYGYTF TGTGCCATCAGTGGGGCGGGGACAGACTATGGCTACACCTTC
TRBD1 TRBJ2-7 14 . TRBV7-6 CASRPGTGSYEQYF TGTGCCAGCAGACCCGGGACAGGGTCCTACGAGCAGTACTTC
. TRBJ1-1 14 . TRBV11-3 CASSLYAAIPEAFF TGTGCCAGCAGCTTATATGCGGCAATTCCTGAAGCTTTCTTT
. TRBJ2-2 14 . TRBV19 CASSTGGGTGELFF TGTGCCAGTAGCACAGGGGGAGGGACCGGGGAGCTGTTTTTT
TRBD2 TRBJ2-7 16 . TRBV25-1 CASSLHSSGSPYEQYF TGTGCCAGCAGTCTACACTCCAGCGGGAGCCCCTACGAGCAGTACTTC
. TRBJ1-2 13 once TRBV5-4 CASRPSPQDGYTF TGTGCCAGCAGGCCAAGTCCTCAGGATGGCTACACCTTC
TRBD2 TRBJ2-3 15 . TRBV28 CASSFSGRGTDTQYF TGTGCCAGCAGCTTTAGCGGGAGGGGCACAGATACGCAGTATTTT
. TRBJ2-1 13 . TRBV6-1 CASRLDRSNEQFF TGTGCCAGCAGGCTCGACAGGTCCAATGAGCAGTTCTTC
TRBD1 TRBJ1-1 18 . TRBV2 CASSFRATRSKGATEAFF TGTGCCAGCAGTTTTCGGGCGACCAGGAGTAAGGGGGCCACTGAAGCTTTCTTT
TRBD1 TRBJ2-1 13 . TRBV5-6 CASRKTGQDPQFF TGTGCCAGCAGAAAGACAGGGCAGGATCCCCAGTTCTTC
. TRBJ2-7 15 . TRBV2 CASSEVGLSSYEQYF TGTGCCAGCAGTGAAGTGGGACTGAGCTCCTACGAGCAGTACTTC
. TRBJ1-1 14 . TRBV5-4 CASSLDSQNTEAFF TGTGCCAGCAGCTTGGACTCCCAGAACACTGAAGCTTTCTTT
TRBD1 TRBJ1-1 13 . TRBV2 CASSFTGDTEAFF TGTGCCAGCAGCTTCACAGGGGACACTGAAGCTTTCTTT
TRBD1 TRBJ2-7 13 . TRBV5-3 CARSCTGGYEQYF TGTGCCAGAAGCTGTACAGGGGGCTACGAGCAGTACTTC
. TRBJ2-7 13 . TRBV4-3 CASSQETGNEQYF TGCGCCAGCAGCCAAGAGACAGGTAACGAGCAGTACTTC